These 11 T cell receptor beta chains originate from one sample sequenced in a study of breast tumors, draining lymph nodes, adjacent tissues. Breast cancer patients provided tissue from their axillary draining lymph nodes. TCRdb independently ran MiXCR on the multiplex PCR reads; one entry per CDR3 protein. The sample lists 100,000 to 150,000 distinct CDR3 sequences; 20% to 25% were seen once. Sequenced sample: axillary lymph node tissue. Source of these receptors: a female donor with breast cancer. Some clones in this sample may be carry-over from other donors' samples.

In its sample, this clonotype was seen many times. The chain recombines TRBV5-6 with TRBJ2-7; 7 bases are shared with TRBD2. Germline V gives CDR1 SGHDT, CDR2 YYEEEE. The V and J ends lost 1 base and 7 bases, in that order; junction bases with no gene match: 17. The CDR3 contains 17 residues. CDR3 sequence: CASSLRRLAHLLEEQYF. The CDR3 DNA sequence: TGTGCCAGCAGCTTGCGCAGACTAGCCCATCTGTTGGAGGAGCAGTACTTC. The full variable domain, rest sourced from reference TRBV5-6 and TRBJ2-7, is DAGVTQSPTHLIKTRGQQVTLRCSPKSGHDTVSWYQQALGQGPQFIFQYYEEEERQRGNFPDRFSGHQFPNYSSELNVNALLLGDSALYLCASSLRRLAHLLEEQYFGPGTRLTVT.

Note on this clonotype: A read error may account for a junction end that differs from germline. The chain uses TRBV6-6 and TRBJ2-7; 8 bases match TRBD2. CDR3 length equals 16 residues. Germline-derived CDR1 and CDR2 are MNHNY and SVGAGI (reference sequence). CDR3 DNA: TGTGCCGGCAGTTACGGCCTAGAGCGGGAGTGGGACGAGCAGTACTTC. It is translated as CAGSYGLEREWDEQYF.

Points on this clonotype: A read error may explain this, as a much larger clone is one base away. The CDR3 here is CSVERGVGGTQYF. The CDR3 nucleotides are TGCAGCGTTGAGAGAGGGGTAGGAGGGACCCAGTACTTC. The V call is TRBV29-1, the J call TRBJ2-5; tentatively, D is TRBD1 or TRBD2 (5 bases each). V was shortened by 3 bases and J by 7 bases, with 15 bases between the two germline ends. This CDR3 is 13 amino acids long. CDR1 SQVTM and CDR2 ANQGSEA come from the germline V gene.

Points on this clonotype: This may come from a read error, since a much larger clone is one base off. The conserved phenylalanine or tryptophan normally closing the CDR3 is absent here, so this likely arose from a read error. This sequence joins TRBV5-4 and TRBJ1-5, with 9 bases matching TRBD1. Germline CDR1 reads SGHNT; CDR2 reads YYREEE (reference sequence). The CDR3 extends over 17 amino acids. Trimming removed 4 bases from V and 2 bases from J; junction bases left unmatched: 10. The chain's CDR3 is CASSHSGTGSRNQPQHS. In DNA form, the CDR3 reads TGTGCCAGCAGCCACTCCGGGACAGGGAGCCGCAATCAGCCCCAGCATTCT.

The chain links TRBV6-6 to TRBJ2-1; perhaps TRBD1 as D (6 bases). V was clipped by 2 bases and J by 0 bases, with 8 bases between them. Germline CDR1 MNHNY, CDR2 SVGAGI (reference sequence). This CDR3 contains 15 residues. The CDR3: CASSYRTVSYNEQFF. Written as DNA, the CDR3 is TGTGCCAGCAGTTACAGGACAGTCTCCTACAATGAGCAGTTCTTC.

This clonotype was detected only once. A much larger clone sits a single nucleotide away, making a read error possible. The gene calls are TRBV4-3 and TRBJ2-7, with TRBD2 as a possible D gene (5 bases). The CDR3 has 16 amino acids. CDR1 LGHNA and CDR2 YSLEER come from the germline V gene. The CDR3 DNA is TGCGCCAGCAACCAAGACGCCAGCGGATACTCCTACGAGCAGTACTTC. Protein: CASNQDASGYSYEQYF.

As to this clonotype: The junction departs from germline at one end; a sequencing error may be responsible. The CDR3 DNA reads as TGTGCCGGCAGCTTGGGGGACTTGGCAGTAGAGACCCAGTACTTC. Residues: CAGSLGDLAVETQYF. This rearrangement joins TRBV5-4 to TRBJ2-5; perhaps TRBD2 as D (6 bases). Germline values: CDR1 SGHNT, CDR2 YYREEE (reference sequence). There are 15 residues in the CDR3. The whole variable domain, remainder taken from reference TRBV5-4 and TRBJ2-5, is ETGVTQSPTHLIKTRGQQVTLRCSSQSGHNTVSWYQQALGQGPQFIFQYYREEENGRGNFPPRFSGLQFPNYSSELNVNALELDDSALYLCAGSLGDLAVETQYFGPGTRLLVL.

This clonotype was counted at least ten times. This rearrangement joins TRBV24-1 to TRBJ2-7, with a weak D call TRBD2 (6 bases). Trimming pared 4 bases from V and 6 bases from J, leaving 15 bases between. CDR3 length equals 14 residues. Germline V CDR1 and CDR2: KGHDR, SFDVKD. CDR3 in DNA: TGTGCCACCAGTGAAGGAGGGGCGCATCGCGAGCAGTACTTC. It yields the protein CATSEGGAHREQYF.

There are many counts of this clonotype. The chain joins TRBV5-8 to TRBJ2-1; unclear D gene. Trimming took off 3 bases at V and 4 bases at J, with 8 bases between the two ends. In germline, CDR1 is SGHTS, CDR2 YDEGEE. The CDR3 loop spans 13 amino acids. CDR3 in DNA: TGTGCCAGCAGCTCACCGCAGTACAATGAGCAGTTCTTC. Translating gives CASSSPQYNEQFF. Full variable domain (remainder filled in from reference TRBV5-8 and TRBJ2-1): EAGVTQSPTHLIKTRGQQATLRCSPISGHTSVYWYQQALGLGLQFLLWYDEGEERNRGNFPPRFSGRQFPNYSSELNVNALELEDSALYLCASSSPQYNEQFFGPGTRLTVL.

This clonotype has ten or more counts. V usage is TRBV9 and J usage is TRBJ2-5; D may correspond to TRBD1 or TRBD2 (5 bases each). The length of the CDR3 is 14 residues. CDR1 is SGDLS, CDR2 YYNGEE, per germline. V lost 4 bases and J lost 5, with 15 bases in between. The CDR3 reads CASSRGGLRETQYF. The CDR3 bases are TGTGCCAGCAGCCGTGGGGGTTTGAGGGAGACCCAGTACTTC.

This clonotype was detected many times. The rearrangement uses TRBV7-6 and TRBJ2-2, with a weak D call TRBD2 (6 bases). This CDR3 is 12 amino acids long. V dropped 4 bases and J dropped 8 bases, with 8 bases sitting between them. CDR1 is SGHVS, CDR2 FNYEAQ, per germline. In DNA form, the CDR3 reads TGTGCCAGCAGCTCAGGGAGGGGGGAGCTGTTTTTT. It is translated as CASSSGRGELFF.